A single sample gave rise to the 30 T cell receptor beta chains below, sequenced in a study of blood T cells in healthy people across ages. A sample-barcoded 5' primer and a J-beta primer mix were used in a second PCR of roughly 6 to 11 cycles. One entry per CDR3 protein, called by TCRdb with MiXCR from the 5' RACE reads. The sample has about 590,000 distinct CDR3 sequences; about 30% are singletons. The source material was blood. The receptors come from a woman aged 80 or older in good health.

J is TRBJ1-1 and V is TRBV30, with TRBD1 matching over 9 bases. After removal of 8 bases from V and 1 base from J, the junction contained 5 bases not matched to a gene. The CDR3 covers 13 residues. Per the germline V gene, CDR1 is GTSNPN and CDR2 is SVGIG (reference sequence). The CDR3 loop reads CAGQGQSNTEAFF. The CDR3 DNA follows: TGTGCCGGACAGGGGCAATCGAACACTGAAGCTTTCTTT. The full variable domain, in which reference TRBV30 and TRBJ1-1 provide the parts outside the CDR3, is SQTIHQWPATLVQPVGSPLSLECTVEGTSNPNLYWYRQAAGRGLQLLFYSVGIGQISSEVPQNLSASRPQDRQFILSSKKLLLSDSGFYLCAGQGQSNTEAFFGQGTRLTVV.

About this clonotype itself: A much larger clone differs by one base, so this may be a read error. The rearrangement links TRBV3-1 to TRBJ1-6, with no clear D. CDR3 length: 14 amino acids. CDR1 is LGHDT, CDR2 YNNKEL, per germline (reference sequence). DNA of the CDR3: TGTGCCAGCAGCCAGTACAGATATAATTCACCCCGCCACTTT. Its protein product is CASSQYRYNSPRHF.

CDR3 loop: CASSLYQGLEQYF. Here the CDR3 DNA reads TGTGCCAGCAGCTTGTACCAGGGGCTGGAGCAGTACTTC. The J gene is TRBJ2-7, the V gene TRBV2; TRBD1 is a possible D gene (6 bases). V was trimmed by 6 bases and J by 7 bases, leaving 16 bases between them. Germline V gene lookup returns CDR1 SNHLY and CDR2 FYNNEI. The CDR3 runs 13 residues.

Comment on this clonotype: A much larger clonotype is one base distant, so this may be a read error. This chain links TRBV6-2 or TRBV6-3 with TRBJ2-7; D ambiguous. This CDR3 comprises 12 residues. Trimming shortened V by 2 bases and J by 8 bases, and 10 bases separated the two germline ends. Germline V gene sequence: CDR1 MNHEY, CDR2 SVGEGT. CDR3 DNA sequence: TGTGCCAGCAGTTACAGCGCCCCCCAGCAGTACTTC. This gives the protein CASSYSAPQQYF.

About this clonotype: A read error may explain this, as a much larger clone is one base away. V is TRBV19 and J is TRBJ2-5; 7 bases match TRBD2. The CDR3 is 14 residues long. V shed 6 bases and J 3 bases; nucleotides not matched to a gene: 7. Germline V gene sequence: CDR1 LNHDA, CDR2 SQIVND (reference sequence). The CDR3: CASRILGLEETQYF. The DNA of the CDR3 is TGTGCCAGTAGGATACTAGGACTAGAAGAGACCCAGTACTTC.

This clonotype was observed many times. The CDR3 DNA follows: TGTGCCAGCAGCTTAGACGGGGATGAGCAGTTCTTC. Translated, it gives CASSLDGDEQFF. The chain is built from TRBV7-2 and TRBJ2-1; a possible D gene is TRBD2 (5 bases). The length of the CDR3 is 12 residues. V shed 1 base and J shed 8 bases, with 6 bases lying between them. CDR1 and CDR2 from the germline V gene are SGHTA and FQGNSA.

This clonotype was observed a handful of times. A much larger clone differs by one base, so this may be a read error. The chain couples TRBV2 to TRBJ2-1; unclear D gene. Germline V gene data show CDR1 as SNHLY and CDR2 as FYNNEI. This CDR3 has 15 residues. V was clipped by 2 bases and J by 0 bases, with 8 bases between them. CDR3 DNA sequence: TGTGCCAGCAGTGAACGAGCGAGCTCCTACAATGAGCAGTTCTTC. Its protein product is CASSERASSYNEQFF. Supplemented by reference TRBV2 and TRBJ2-1, the full variable domain reads EPEVTQTPSHQVTQMGQEVILRCVPISNHLYFYWYRQILGQKVEFLVSFYNNEISEKSEIFDDQFSVERPDGSNFTLKIRSTKLEDSAMYFCASSERASSYNEQFFGPGTRLTVL.

The chain is built from TRBV20-1 and TRBJ2-7, with D unclear. V lost 6 bases and J 4 bases, leaving 10 bases between the germline ends. Germline CDR1 and CDR2: DFQATT and SNEGSKA (reference sequence). This CDR3 region has 11 residues. The CDR3 bases are TGCAGTGCAGCCGGAGTGTACGAGCAGTACTTC. Protein sequence: CSAAGVYEQYF.

The V gene is TRBV7-9, the J gene TRBJ1-1, with 7 bases fitting TRBD1. The germline CDR1 and CDR2 sequences are SEHNR and FQNEAQ (reference sequence). This CDR3 spans 13 amino acids. Unmatched junction bases numbered 4, after V lost 0 bases and J lost 9 bases. For the CDR3, the DNA is TGTGCCAGCAGCTTAGCCCGGGACAGCAAAGCTTTCTTT. Encoded protein: CASSLARDSKAFF.

The chain recombines TRBV5-1 with TRBJ2-7, with a weak D call TRBD1 (6 bases). CDR1 is SGHRS and CDR2 is YFSETQ in the germline V gene. V gave up 2 bases and J gave up 2 bases, with 11 bases separating them. CDR3 length: 14 amino acids. DNA of the CDR3: TGCGCCAGCAGCTTCCAGGACAGAACCTACGAGCAGTACTTC. The encoded protein is CASSFQDRTYEQYF.

This clonotype was detected many times. The chain links TRBV7-2 to TRBJ2-3, with 8 bases that match TRBD2. This CDR3 contains 17 residues. Germline V gene sequence: CDR1 SGHTA, CDR2 FQGNSA. With V trimmed by 1 base and J by 0 bases, 6 bases remained unmatched. CDR3 in amino acids: CASSLVGGGTSTDTQYF. DNA of the CDR3: TGTGCCAGCAGCTTAGTTGGCGGGGGGACCAGCACAGATACGCAGTATTTT.

The gene calls are TRBV5-5 and TRBJ2-5; 7 bases align to TRBD2. Germline-derived CDR1 and CDR2 are SGHKS and YYEKEE (reference sequence). The length of the CDR3 is 14 residues. V was pared by 7 bases and J by 3 bases, with 9 bases of the junction left unmatched. CDR3 amino acids: CASGQRGLEETQYF. CDR3 DNA sequence: TGTGCCAGCGGCCAAAGAGGACTAGAAGAGACCCAGTACTTC.

This clonotype was counted a few times. V gene TRBV5-1 combines with J gene TRBJ1-1; weak D call: TRBD1 (5 bases). CDR1 is SGHRS, CDR2 YFSETQ, per germline. CDR3 length equals 17 residues. Trimming took off 1 base at V and 0 bases at J, with 16 bases between the two ends. CDR3 loop: CASSLSSGQLMNTEAFF. CDR3 bases: TGCGCCAGCAGCTTGTCGTCAGGGCAGCTCATGAACACTGAAGCTTTCTTT.

The V and J genes are TRBV20-1 and TRBJ1-3; D is ambiguous. Germline loops: CDR1 DFQATT, CDR2 SNEGSKA (reference sequence). The V and J ends lost 0 bases and 1 base respectively, with 4 bases between them. CDR3 size: 13 residues. The CDR3 reads CSARERSGNTIYF. CDR3 DNA: TGCAGTGCTAGAGAAAGGTCTGGAAACACCATATATTTT.

This clonotype was seen only a few times. This may be a read error: a much more frequent sequence differs by one nucleotide. This chain links TRBV30 with TRBJ2-1; TRBD2 might be the D (5 bases). Per the germline V gene, CDR1 is GTSNPN and CDR2 is SVGIG (reference sequence). The CDR3 spans 12 residues. The CDR3 DNA is TGTGCCGGGAGTCAGAGAGGCGGTGAGCAGTTCTTC. Its protein is CAGSQRGGEQFF. Full variable domain (missing parts from reference TRBV30 and TRBJ2-1): SQTIHQWPATLVQPVGSPLSLECTVEGTSNPNLYWYRQAAGRGLQLLFYSVGIGQISSEVPQNLSASRPQDRQFILSSKKLLLSDSGFYLCAGSQRGGEQFFGPGTRLTVL.

V is TRBV20-1 and J is TRBJ2-7; 9 bases agree with TRBD2. J gave up 3 bases and V 3 bases, and 6 bases lay outside the gene matches. The CDR3 runs to 14 residues. Germline CDR1 and CDR2: DFQATT and SNEGSKA (reference sequence). CDR3 bases: TGCAGTGCTAGTTTAGCGGGGGCTTTCTACGAGCAGTACTTC. It encodes CSASLAGAFYEQYF.

This clonotype appeared a few times. This could be a read error, since a much larger clone is one nucleotide away. The chain recombines TRBV27 with TRBJ2-5; D is uncertain. The CDR3 runs to 15 residues. Trimming cost V 11 bases and J 11 bases, with 30 bases left between them. Germline assignment: CDR1 MNHEY and CDR2 SMNVEV (reference sequence). CDR3 nucleotide sequence: TGTGCCGCTAGTTCTCGATCCACTCCACACAATGAGCAGTACTTC. Amino acids: CAASSRSTPHNEQYF.

This clonotype was observed many times. The chain employs TRBV25-1 and TRBJ2-3; D might be TRBD1 (6 bases). The CDR3 spans 14 residues. Germline CDR1 reads MGHDK; CDR2 reads SYGVNS. V was shortened by 7 bases and J by 0 bases, with 11 bases between the two germline ends. The CDR3 region is CASKEGDSTDTQYF. CDR3 coding DNA: TGTGCCAGCAAAGAGGGGGACAGCACAGATACGCAGTATTTT.

This clonotype was picked up many times. J is TRBJ2-1 and V is TRBV24-1, with 10 bases aligning to TRBD2. The CDR3 is 14 amino acids. V lost 6 bases and J lost 6; bases outside the gene matches: 4. CDR1 and CDR2 from the germline V gene are KGHDR and SFDVKD. CDR3 bases: TGTGCCACCAGTAGCAGCGGGGGGGCCAATGAGCAGTTCTTC. Amino acids: CATSSSGGANEQFF.

V usage is TRBV6-1 and J usage is TRBJ2-7; TRBD2 matches 16 bases. CDR3 length: 17 amino acids. With V trimmed by 3 bases and J by 6 bases, 8 bases remained unmatched. Germline CDR1 MNHNS, CDR2 SASEGT. CDR3 in amino acids: CASSEPGLAGGPFEQYF. CDR3 nucleotides: TGTGCCAGCAGTGAGCCGGGACTAGCGGGGGGGCCGTTCGAGCAGTACTTC.

Notes on this clonotype: Sequence at one end of the junction differs from germline and may be a read error. V and J are TRBV7-2 and TRBJ2-1, with 9 bases aligning to TRBD1. CDR1 SGHTA and CDR2 FQGNSA come from the germline V gene. The CDR3 totals 16 residues. The CDR3 loop is CASSLGMFTGGTEQFF. CDR3 DNA sequence: TGCGCCAGCAGCTTGGGGATGTTTACAGGGGGCACAGAGCAGTTCTTC.

This chain uses TRBV7-8 with TRBJ1-1; D is ambiguous. Trimming left V 2 bases short and J 1 base short, with 11 bases between. The CDR3 runs 15 residues. Germline V gene data show CDR1 as SGHVS and CDR2 as FQNEAQ. CDR3 sequence reads: CASSLFHTTNTEAFF. CDR3 sequence (DNA): TGTGCCAGCAGCTTATTTCACACAACGAACACTGAAGCTTTCTTT.

This clonotype was seen a few times. Germline is not matched at one junction end, which may reflect a read error. The CDR3 nucleotides read TGTGCCAGCAGGGAGACTAGCGGGGCGACAGATGCGCAGTATTTT. This encodes CASRETSGATDAQYF. The chain links TRBV12-3 or TRBV12-4 to TRBJ2-3; 11 nucleotides align to TRBD2. This CDR3 comprises 15 residues.

The chain has TRBV6-5 and TRBJ2-7; no firm D call. This CDR3 region has 14 residues. Germline CDR1 reads MNHEY; CDR2 reads SVGAGI. With 0 bases removed from V and 5 bases from J, the gap between germline ends came to 11 bases. The CDR3 DNA is TGTGCCAGCAGTTACTCCTCAGCTAACCACGAGCAGTACTTC. Amino acids: CASSYSSANHEQYF.

This clonotype has a handful of counts. This chain uses TRBV30 with TRBJ1-2; weak D call: TRBD1 (6 bases). Looked up from germline, CDR1 is GTSNPN and CDR2 is SVGIG (reference sequence). V shed 3 bases and J shed 1 base, with 15 bases lying between them. The CDR3 covers 15 residues. The CDR3 loop is CAWRGRTAGNYGYTF. CDR3 DNA sequence: TGTGCCTGGAGGGGAAGGACAGCGGGTAACTATGGCTACACCTTC. Looking up the rest from reference TRBV30 and TRBJ1-2 gives the full variable domain: SQTIHQWPATLVQPVGSPLSLECTVEGTSNPNLYWYRQAAGRGLQLLFYSVGIGQISSEVPQNLSASRPQDRQFILSSKKLLLSDSGFYLCAWRGRTAGNYGYTFGSGTRLTVV.

The chain carries TRBV6-1 and TRBJ1-2, with D unclear. The length of the CDR3 is 13 residues. Deletions cut 7 bases from V and 3 bases from J, with 12 bases between. The germline V gene encodes CDR1 MNHNS and CDR2 SASEGT. CDR3 sequence reads: CASIEQIHYGYTF. CDR3 nucleotide sequence: TGTGCCAGCATAGAGCAAATTCACTATGGCTACACCTTC.

At least ten counts were recorded for this clonotype. This chain uses TRBV29-1 with TRBJ1-2; D may be TRBD1 (6 bases). The CDR3 length is 12 residues. The V and J ends lost 8 bases and 6 bases respectively, with 16 bases between them. Per the germline V gene, CDR1 is SQVTM and CDR2 is ANQGSEA. DNA for the CDR3: TGCAGCCAGACAGGTTCGGGCGATGGCTACACCTTC. It is translated as CSQTGSGDGYTF.

Comment on this clonotype: Sequence at one end of the junction differs from germline and may be a read error. The V gene is TRBV25-1, the J gene TRBJ2-5, with D unresolved. The CDR3 has 15 amino acids. The germline gives CDR1 MGHDK, CDR2 SYGVNS. The CDR3 nucleotides are TGTGCCTGCAGTGAATATGCGGCTGAGTCAAATGAGCAGTACTTC. Translating gives CACSEYAAESNEQYF.

On this clonotype: At one end the junction does not follow the germline gene, possibly because of a read error. The gene calls are TRBV20-1 and TRBJ2-2; D could derive from TRBD1 or TRBD2 (6 bases each). Germline assignment: CDR1 DFQATT and CDR2 SNEGSKA (reference sequence). The CDR3 spans 15 residues. CDR3 DNA: TGCAGTGCTAGAGATGGGACAATGAACACCGGGGGGCTGTTTTTT. Its protein product is CSARDGTMNTGGLFF.

This clonotype has only a few counts. V usage is TRBV7-9 and J usage is TRBJ2-2; D not certain. This CDR3 contains 13 residues. V gave up 3 bases and J gave up 6 bases, with 8 bases separating them. CDR1 SEHNR and CDR2 FQNEAQ come from the germline V gene (reference sequence). The CDR3 spells CASSLNEAGELFF. The CDR3 coding sequence is TGTGCCAGCAGCTTGAATGAGGCCGGGGAGCTGTTTTTT.